This TCR beta chain was obtained from a study of T-cell reconstitution after alpha-beta-depleted transplantation in children. Whole-study findings and limits: The authors attributed T-cell counts and diversity one year after transplant mostly to newly produced T cells. Reports say that about two months after transplant, the alpha-beta T cells came out of several hundred graft clones that had expanded. Diversity of TCRbeta at day 60 was high in some patients, arising from surviving recipient T cells and thymic progenitors.

V lost 7 bases and J lost 3, with 9 bases in between. From germline, CDR1 is SQVTM and CDR2 ANQGSEA. The CDR3 contains 11 residues. A TCRbeta library incorporating unique molecular identifiers was prepared. TCRdb re-called the PCR reads with MiXCR, one entry per CDR3 protein. The sample holds 540,000 or so distinct CDR3 sequences, 23% seen once. With regard to this clonotype: Its matching antigen is unknown.

Source: PBMCs, mostly from graft donor cells, taken 360 days after TCRalphabeta/CD19-depleted stem cell transplant. The sequence derives from a boy under two years old who had a stem cell transplant for acute myeloid leukemia, so the T cells may come from the graft donor. The rearrangement joins TRBV29-1 to TRBJ1-1; D is ambiguous. CDR3 nucleotide sequence: TGCAGCGATAGGCTGGACACTGAAGCTTTCTTT. Amino acid sequence: CSDRLDTEAFF.